The 20 T cell receptor beta chains below come from one sample, sequenced in a study of T cell responses to AZD1222 COVID-19 vaccine. Generated by immunoSEQ multiplex PCR, the TCRdb table keeps only in-frame clones and is missing some. In the table there are 200,000 or so clones, just under 90% of which are singletons. Sample: peripheral blood, taken on day 0 of AZD1222 vaccination. All receptors derive from an adult in good health.

The chain recombines TRBV28 with TRBJ2-3; D might be TRBD1 or TRBD2, each matching 5 bases. The germline V gene has CDR1 MDHEN and CDR2 SYDVKM. The V gene lost 7 bases and the J gene lost 5 bases, with 16 bases spanning the gap. The length of the CDR3 is 14 residues. CDR3 region: CASTGDPTVDTQYF. CDR3 coding DNA: TGTGCCAGCACCGGGGACCCGACGGTAGATACGCAGTATTTT. Together with reference TRBV28 and TRBJ2-3, the CDR3 gives the full variable domain: DVKVTQSSRYLVKRTGEKVFLECVQDMDHENMFWYRQDPGLGLRLIYFSYDVKMKEKGDIPEGYSVSREKKERFSLILESASTNQTSMYLCASTGDPTVDTQYFGPGTRLTVL.

The J gene is TRBJ1-2, the V gene TRBV7-9; maybe TRBD1 (6 bases). This CDR3 has 15 amino acids. Germline CDR1 SEHNR, CDR2 FQNEAQ (reference sequence). Trimming left V 5 bases short and J 7 bases short, with 20 bases between. The CDR3 loop is CASSPEGRGGGGYTF. In DNA form, the CDR3 reads TGTGCCAGCAGCCCAGAGGGACGCGGAGGGGGTGGCTACACCTTC.

The chain joins TRBV10-3 to TRBJ1-2; 8 nucleotides agree with TRBD1. V shed 2 bases, J shed 4 bases, and the junction held 6 bases outside the gene matches. The CDR3 runs to 15 residues. CDR1 and CDR2 (germline): ENHRY, SYGVKD. The DNA of the CDR3 is TGTGCCATCAGTGAGAGGAAGACAGGGGCCTATGGCTACACCTTC. Protein product: CAISERKTGAYGYTF.

The chain employs TRBV2 and TRBJ1-6; D is unresolved. Germline V gene lookup returns CDR1 SNHLY and CDR2 FYNNEI. V was clipped by 2 bases and J by 3 bases, with 8 bases between them. This CDR3 comprises 15 residues. The CDR3 protein is CASSEQALYNSPLHF. The CDR3, as DNA: TGTGCCAGCAGTGAACAGGCACTCTATAATTCACCCCTCCACTTT. Full variable domain (remainder filled in from reference TRBV2 and TRBJ1-6): EPEVTQTPSHQVTQMGQEVILRCVPISNHLYFYWYRQILGQKVEFLVSFYNNEISEKSEIFDDQFSVERPDGSNFTLKIRSTKLEDSAMYFCASSEQALYNSPLHFGNGTRLTVT.

This clone was seen more than once but under ten times. The chain joins TRBV14 to TRBJ2-1, with TRBD2 matching over 8 bases. This CDR3 has 21 residues. J lost 0 bases, V lost 4 bases, and 20 bases had no gene match. Germline V gene sequence: CDR1 SGHDN, CDR2 FVKESK. CDR3 loop: CASSRNTGVRGRRSSYNEQFF. CDR3 in DNA: TGTGCCAGCAGCCGGAATACAGGAGTTCGCGGGAGGCGAAGCTCCTACAATGAGCAGTTCTTC.

The genes are TRBV6-6 and TRBJ2-1; a weak D match, TRBD1 (5 bases). The V gene lost 3 bases and the J gene lost 3 bases, with 12 bases spanning the gap. There are 15 residues in the CDR3. From germline, CDR1 is MNHNY and CDR2 SVGAGI (reference sequence). This CDR3 reads CASSYEDSRYNEQFF. CDR3 coding DNA: TGTGCCAGCAGTTATGAAGACAGCCGCTACAATGAGCAGTTCTTC.

The chain has TRBV5-6 and TRBJ1-3, with 8 bases aligning to TRBD1. The junction had 4 bases not matched to a gene; V was cut back by 0 bases and J by 2 bases. The CDR3 length is 16 residues. Germline lookup yields CDR1 SGHDT and CDR2 YYEEEE. CDR3 DNA sequence: TGTGCCAGCAGCTTGGCTCAGACAGGGGCTGGAAACACCATATATTTT. This translates into CASSLAQTGAGNTIYF.

The chain joins TRBV3-1 (or the pseudogene TRBV3-2) to TRBJ1-2; D is undetermined. This CDR3 contains 14 residues. Germline CDR1 reads LGHDT; CDR2 reads YNNKEL (reference sequence). Trimming cost V 1 base and J 7 bases, with 13 bases left between them. The CDR3 DNA follows: TGTGCCAGCAGCCAAGCTGGTGGGGATGCTGGCTACACCTTC. Its translation: CASSQAGGDAGYTF.

V is TRBV2 and J is TRBJ2-1; 10 bases are shared with TRBD2. Trimming at V came to 4 bases and at J to 3 bases, leaving 12 bases not matched to a gene. There are 18 residues in the CDR3. In germline, CDR1 is SNHLY, CDR2 FYNNEI. CDR3 sequence: CASSGTGLAGASYNEQFF. The CDR3 coding sequence is TGTGCCAGCAGTGGCACGGGGCTAGCGGGAGCGAGCTACAATGAGCAGTTCTTC.

The V call is TRBV5-1, the J call TRBJ2-5; possibly TRBD1 for D (8 bases). Trimming took off 4 bases at V and 2 bases at J, with 18 bases between the two ends. The CDR3 consists of 16 residues. The germline CDR1 and CDR2 sequences are SGHRS and YFSETQ. The CDR3 loop is CASSGRTGGAQETQYF. The DNA for the CDR3 is TGCGCCAGCAGCGGCCGAACAGGGGGGGCTCAAGAGACCCAGTACTTC.

The chain links TRBV29-1 to TRBJ1-2, with 8 nucleotides matching TRBD1. Germline CDR1 SQVTM, CDR2 ANQGSEA. The V and J ends lost 6 bases and 6 bases, in that order; junction bases with no gene match: 15. This CDR3 has 15 residues. The CDR3 sequence is CSVLARTQGAHGYTF. The CDR3 coding sequence is TGCAGCGTCCTTGCCCGAACCCAGGGGGCCCATGGCTACACCTTC.

V usage is TRBV7-6 and J usage is TRBJ2-2; 9 bases line up with TRBD1. Germline V gene data show CDR1 as SGHVS and CDR2 as FNYEAQ. CDR3 size: 16 residues. V shed 1 base, J shed 5 bases, and the junction held 5 bases outside the gene matches. This CDR3 reads CASSLGHRGRTGELFF. As DNA, the CDR3 is TGTGCCAGCAGCTTAGGCCACAGGGGGCGAACCGGGGAGCTGTTTTTT.

V is TRBV18 and J is TRBJ2-7; D possibly matches TRBD1 or TRBD2 (5 bases each). In germline, CDR1 is KGHSH, CDR2 LQKENI. The CDR3 has 15 residues. The germline V and J ends were trimmed by 0 bases and 3 bases, with 12 bases remaining between them. CDR3: CASSPPGRQYYEQYF. The DNA of the CDR3 is TGTGCCAGCTCACCACCGGGACGCCAGTACTACGAGCAGTACTTC.

This chain joins TRBV28 and TRBJ1-5; D is ambiguous. Per germline, CDR1 MDHEN and CDR2 SYDVKM. CDR3 length: 15 amino acids. Between the trimmed V and J ends, which lost 4 bases and 0 bases, there was a span of 10 bases. The chain's CDR3 is CASSSGSNSNQPQHF. CDR3 nucleotides: TGTGCCAGCAGTTCGGGTTCCAATAGCAATCAGCCCCAGCATTTT.

This clone is a singleton in its sample. The V call is TRBV7-9, the J call TRBJ2-7; the match to TRBD1 covers 8 bases. Germline lookup yields CDR1 SEHNR and CDR2 FQNEAQ (reference sequence). With 5 bases clipped from V and 2 bases from J, the junction kept 8 bases outside the gene matches. The CDR3 loop spans 15 amino acids. The CDR3 here is CASSPDRGQTYEQYF. The CDR3 DNA follows: TGTGCCAGCAGCCCTGACAGGGGCCAAACCTACGAGCAGTACTTC.

V is TRBV18 and J is TRBJ1-2; D not resolved. This CDR3 is built from 14 residues. Trimming cost V 1 base and J 5 bases, with 11 bases left between them. In germline, CDR1 is KGHSH, CDR2 LQKENI. Here the CDR3 reads CASSPQGPVYGYTF. The CDR3 bases are TGTGCCAGCTCACCACAGGGCCCGGTGTATGGCTACACCTTC. The complete variable domain, with remaining parts taken from reference TRBV18 and TRBJ1-2, reads NAGVMQNPRHLVRRRGQEARLRCSPMKGHSHVYWYRQLPEEGLKFMVYLQKENIIDESGMPKERFSAEFPKEGPSILRIQQVVRGDSAAYFCASSPQGPVYGYTFGSGTRLTVV.

This rearrangement joins TRBV6-5 to TRBJ1-4; D is perhaps TRBD1 (6 bases). This CDR3 region has 13 residues. V lost 5 bases and J 8 bases, leaving 12 bases between the germline ends. The V gene's germline CDR1 is MNHEY and CDR2 SVGAGI. The CDR3 nucleotides read TGTGCCAGCAGTAGGGGGTTGGACGAAAAACTGTTTTTT. Its translation: CASSRGLDEKLFF.

The chain is built from TRBV3-1 (or the pseudogene TRBV3-2) and TRBJ2-5; a weak D match, TRBD2 (5 bases). The V gene lost 3 bases and the J gene lost 5 bases, with 22 bases spanning the gap. Per germline, CDR1 LGHDT and CDR2 YNNKEL (reference sequence). The CDR3 has 17 residues. The DNA of the CDR3 is TGTGCCAGCAGCCAGGCTGCCCGGCGGGCCCACCGGGAGACCCAGTACTTC. Translated: CASSQAARRAHRETQYF.

The chain combines TRBV5-4 with TRBJ1-1; no clear D. The CDR3 sequence is 15 residues long. Germline CDR1 is SGHNT and CDR2 is YYREEE (reference sequence). Trimming removed 5 bases from V and 6 bases from J, with 20 bases in between. In nucleotides, the CDR3 is TGTGCCAGCAGGGATATGGGCTTACTGGGCGCTGAAGCTTTCTTT. Its protein product is CASRDMGLLGAEAFF.

The chain joins TRBV6-5 to TRBJ1-5, with 8 bases fitting TRBD1. Germline assignment: CDR1 MNHEY and CDR2 SVGAGI. The CDR3 length is 15 residues. V trimming: 7 bases; J trimming: 4 bases; junction bases outside the gene matches: 9. CDR3 nucleotide sequence: TGTGCCAGCATGGTGGGAGACAGGGGAAATCAGCCCCAGCATTTT. This translates into CASMVGDRGNQPQHF.